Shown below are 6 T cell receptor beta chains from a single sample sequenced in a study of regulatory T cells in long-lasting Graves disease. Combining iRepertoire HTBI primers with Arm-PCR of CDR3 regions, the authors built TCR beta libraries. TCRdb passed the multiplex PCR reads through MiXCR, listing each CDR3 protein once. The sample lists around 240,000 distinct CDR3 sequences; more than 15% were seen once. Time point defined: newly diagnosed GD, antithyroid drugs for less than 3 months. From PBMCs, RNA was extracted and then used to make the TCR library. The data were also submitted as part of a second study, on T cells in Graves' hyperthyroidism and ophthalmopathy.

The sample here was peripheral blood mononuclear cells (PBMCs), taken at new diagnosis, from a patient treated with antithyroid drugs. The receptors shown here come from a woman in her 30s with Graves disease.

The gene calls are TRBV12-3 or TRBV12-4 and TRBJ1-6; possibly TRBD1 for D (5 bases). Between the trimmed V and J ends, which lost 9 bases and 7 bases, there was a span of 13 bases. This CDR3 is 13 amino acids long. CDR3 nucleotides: TGTGCCAGTCTGCTGGGGCCAAATTCACCCCTCCACTTT. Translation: CASLLGPNSPLHF.

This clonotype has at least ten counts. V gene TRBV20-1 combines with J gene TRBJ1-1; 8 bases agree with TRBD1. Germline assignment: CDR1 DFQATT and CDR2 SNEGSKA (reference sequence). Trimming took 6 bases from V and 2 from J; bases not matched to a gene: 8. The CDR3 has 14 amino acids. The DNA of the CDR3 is TGCAGTGCCCAAGAGGGACAGGCTAACACTGAAGCTTTCTTT. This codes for CSAQEGQANTEAFF.

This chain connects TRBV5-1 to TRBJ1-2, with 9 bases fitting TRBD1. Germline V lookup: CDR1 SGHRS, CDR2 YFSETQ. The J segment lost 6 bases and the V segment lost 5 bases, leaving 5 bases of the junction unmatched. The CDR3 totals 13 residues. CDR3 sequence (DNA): TGCGCCAGCAGACTTACAGGGGGCAATGGCTACACCTTC. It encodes CASRLTGGNGYTF.

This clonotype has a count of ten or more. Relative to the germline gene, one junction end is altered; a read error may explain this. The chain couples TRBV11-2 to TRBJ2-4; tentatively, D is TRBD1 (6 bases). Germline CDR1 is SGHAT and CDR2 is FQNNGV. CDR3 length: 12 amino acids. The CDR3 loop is CASSFRQVEGDF. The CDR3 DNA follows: TGTGCCAGCAGCTTCCGACAGGTGGAAGGGGACTTC.

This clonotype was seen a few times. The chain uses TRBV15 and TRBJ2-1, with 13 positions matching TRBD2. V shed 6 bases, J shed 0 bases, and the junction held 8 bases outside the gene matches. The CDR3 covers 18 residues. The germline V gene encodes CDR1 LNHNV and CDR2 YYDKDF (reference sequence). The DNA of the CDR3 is TGTGCCACCAGTAGACTAGCGGGGGGACCTAGCTCCTACAATGAGCAGTTCTTC. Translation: CATSRLAGGPSSYNEQFF.

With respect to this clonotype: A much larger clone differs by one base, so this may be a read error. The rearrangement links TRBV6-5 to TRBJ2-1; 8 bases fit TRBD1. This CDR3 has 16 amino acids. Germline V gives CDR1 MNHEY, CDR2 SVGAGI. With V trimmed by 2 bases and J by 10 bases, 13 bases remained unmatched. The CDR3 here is CASSYPRDRQTYEQFF. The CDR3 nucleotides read TGTGCCAGCAGTTACCCAAGGGACAGGCAAACCTACGAGCAGTTCTTC.